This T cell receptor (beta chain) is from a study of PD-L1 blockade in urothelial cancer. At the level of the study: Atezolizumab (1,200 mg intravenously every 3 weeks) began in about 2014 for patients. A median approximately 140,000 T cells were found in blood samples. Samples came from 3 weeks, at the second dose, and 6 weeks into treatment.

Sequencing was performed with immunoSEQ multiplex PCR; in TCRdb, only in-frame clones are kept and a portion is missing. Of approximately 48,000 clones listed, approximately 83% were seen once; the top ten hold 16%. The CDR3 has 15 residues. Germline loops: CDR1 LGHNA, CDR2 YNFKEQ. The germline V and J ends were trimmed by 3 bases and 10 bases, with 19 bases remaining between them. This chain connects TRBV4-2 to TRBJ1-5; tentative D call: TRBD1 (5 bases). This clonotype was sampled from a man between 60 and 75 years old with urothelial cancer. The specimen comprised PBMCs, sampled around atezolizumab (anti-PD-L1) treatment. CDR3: CASSQADSSEVPQHF. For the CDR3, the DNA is TGTGCCAGCAGCCAGGCAGACAGCTCCGAAGTTCCCCAGCATTTT.